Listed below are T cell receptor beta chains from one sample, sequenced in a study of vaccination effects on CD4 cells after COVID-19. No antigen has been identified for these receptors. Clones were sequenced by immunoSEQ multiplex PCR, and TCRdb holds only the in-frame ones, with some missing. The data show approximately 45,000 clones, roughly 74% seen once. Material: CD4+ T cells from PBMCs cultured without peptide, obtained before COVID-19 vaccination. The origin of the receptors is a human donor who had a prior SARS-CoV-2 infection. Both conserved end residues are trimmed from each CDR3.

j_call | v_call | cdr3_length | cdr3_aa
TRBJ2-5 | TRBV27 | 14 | ASSPLELAGGETQY
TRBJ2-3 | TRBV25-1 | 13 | ASSEGQPGTDTQY
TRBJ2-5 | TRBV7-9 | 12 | ASSLVYLPETQY
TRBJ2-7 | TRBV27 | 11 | ASSPRGRGFPH
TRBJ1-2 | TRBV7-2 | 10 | ASSVQGYGYT
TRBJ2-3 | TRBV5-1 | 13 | ASSLDFNSPIPQY
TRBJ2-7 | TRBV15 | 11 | ATSRAGVYEQY
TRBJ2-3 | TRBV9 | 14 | ASSVLGGGYTDTQY
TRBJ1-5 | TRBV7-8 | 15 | ASSPTRQVYSNQPQH
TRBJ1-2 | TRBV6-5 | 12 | ASSYSKGLSGYT
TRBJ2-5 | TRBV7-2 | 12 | ASSSRARTQTQY
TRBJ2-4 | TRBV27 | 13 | ASSLEGFGKNIQY
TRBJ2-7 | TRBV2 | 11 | ASSDPGLYEQY
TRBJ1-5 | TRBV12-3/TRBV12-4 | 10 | ASSLSGRPQH
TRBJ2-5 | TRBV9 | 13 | ASSVQQGREETQY
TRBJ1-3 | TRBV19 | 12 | ASSIYRTGNTIY
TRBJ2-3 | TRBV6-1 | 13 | ASSEAGVRTDTQY
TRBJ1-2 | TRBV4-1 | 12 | ASSTGGRGYGYT
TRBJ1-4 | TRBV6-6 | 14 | ASSPHDRGTNEKLF
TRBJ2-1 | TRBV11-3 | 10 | ASSPSRGQQF
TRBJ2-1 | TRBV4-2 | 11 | ASSPRDRNEQF
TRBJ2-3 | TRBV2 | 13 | ASSDGGGTSLTQY
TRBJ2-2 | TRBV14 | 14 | ASSHSTGGLTGELF
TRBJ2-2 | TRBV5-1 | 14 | ASSVIGGHNTGELF
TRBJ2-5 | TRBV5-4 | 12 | ASSLGDREETQY
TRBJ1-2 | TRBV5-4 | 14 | ASSLGSGSTNYGYT